This passage covers 10 T cell receptor beta chains from one sample sequenced in a study of Siglec-9 on CD8 T cells in melanoma. Using immunoSEQ multiplex PCR, the repertoire was profiled, and TCRdb retains in-frame clones only, with some absent. Among over 30,000 clones, about four fifths were seen once, and the ten largest hold more than 1.5%. Sequenced material: Siglec-9- CD8+ T cells sorted from blood. Receptor source: a human donor in good health.

The CDR3 loop reads CASSPGVSTDTQYF. In DNA, the CDR3 is TGTGCCAGCAGCCCCGGTGTCAGCACAGATACGCAGTATTTT. The rearrangement joins TRBV7-9 to TRBJ2-3; unclear D gene. This CDR3 spans 14 amino acids. The V gene's germline CDR1 is SEHNR and CDR2 FQNEAQ (reference sequence). The V end was cut by 5 bases, the J end by 0 bases, with 9 bases between.

The V call is TRBV10-3, the J call TRBJ1-5, with D hard to call. With 0 bases removed from V and 6 bases from J, the gap between germline ends came to 24 bases. Looked up from germline, CDR1 is ENHRY and CDR2 is SYGVKD. The CDR3 consists of 19 residues. For the CDR3, the DNA is TGTGCCATCAGTGAGTCCCCCCGCAAGTCGGAACTCCGGACTCAGCCCCAGCATTTT. Translation gives CAISESPRKSELRTQPQHF.

This clone was seen only a few times. This chain connects TRBV6-5 to TRBJ1-1; the match to TRBD1 covers 8 bases. CDR1 is MNHEY and CDR2 is SVGAGI in the germline V gene. This CDR3 comprises 13 residues. V dropped 4 bases and J dropped 4; count of bases not matched to a gene: 2. Written as DNA, the CDR3 is TGTGCCAGCAGTTTTACAGGGGGCACTGAAGCTTTCTTT. This encodes CASSFTGGTEAFF.

This clone was seen only once. This chain joins TRBV2 and TRBJ2-5; D might be TRBD1 (7 bases). This CDR3 comprises 17 residues. The V and J ends lost 5 bases and 4 bases respectively, with 23 bases between them. CDR1 is SNHLY, CDR2 FYNNEI, per germline. CDR3: CASSQDREDRRGETQYF. The CDR3 DNA is TGTGCCAGCAGTCAAGATCGAGAGGACAGGAGGGGAGAGACCCAGTACTTC.

There are a few counts of this clone. The chain combines TRBV27 with TRBJ2-3; 7 bases are a match to TRBD1. The CDR3 spans 15 residues. Germline CDR1 and CDR2: MNHEY and SMNVEV (reference sequence). V shed 2 bases and J 6 bases; nucleotides not matched to a gene: 8. The CDR3 DNA reads as TGTGCCAGCAGTTTAGAAGTAACAGGGGCCGATACGCAGTATTTT. Its translation: CASSLEVTGADTQYF.

The CDR3 nucleotides read TGTGCCAGCAGCTTCCTAGCGGGAGTTAATGAGCAGTTCTTC. This translates into CASSFLAGVNEQFF. The chain is built from TRBV7-3 and TRBJ2-1; 10 positions agree with TRBD2. Germline V CDR1 and CDR2: SGHTA, FQGTGA. The V gene end was trimmed by 3 bases and the J gene end by 7 bases; junction bases not matched to a gene: 3. This CDR3 contains 14 residues.

The chain combines TRBV7-9 with TRBJ2-5; 10 nucleotides match TRBD2. Trimming took 5 bases from V and 3 from J; bases not matched to a gene: 9. The CDR3 sequence is 16 residues long. Germline CDR1 SEHNR, CDR2 FQNEAQ (reference sequence). The CDR3 protein is CASSPGVAGGKETQYF. CDR3 sequence (DNA): TGTGCCAGCAGCCCCGGGGTAGCGGGGGGAAAAGAGACCCAGTACTTC.

This rearrangement joins TRBV30 to TRBJ1-1; D ambiguous. The V end was cut by 1 base, the J end by 4 bases, with 10 bases between. The CDR3 extends over 13 amino acids. Germline loops: CDR1 GTSNPN, CDR2 SVGIG (reference sequence). The CDR3 DNA reads TGTGCCTGGAGTGGAAGGGTGGGCACTGAAGCTTTCTTT. This sequence encodes CAWSGRVGTEAFF.

This chain connects TRBV27 to TRBJ1-2; TRBD1 might be the D (6 bases). Germline V gene lookup returns CDR1 MNHEY and CDR2 SMNVEV (reference sequence). This CDR3 has 13 amino acids. V was pared by 6 bases and J by 4 bases, with 12 bases between. CDR3 DNA: TGTGCCAGCAGGCTACAGGGCCGCTATGGCTACACCTTC. Translation: CASRLQGRYGYTF.

This rearrangement joins TRBV6-1 to TRBJ2-1; a possible D gene is TRBD2 (6 bases). Trimming took off 7 bases at V and 8 bases at J, with 18 bases between the two ends. This CDR3 region has 14 residues. Germline CDR1 is MNHNS and CDR2 is SASEGT. The CDR3 loop reads CASTPMEGPDEQFF. CDR3 nucleotides: TGTGCCAGCACCCCCATGGAGGGGCCTGATGAGCAGTTCTTC.